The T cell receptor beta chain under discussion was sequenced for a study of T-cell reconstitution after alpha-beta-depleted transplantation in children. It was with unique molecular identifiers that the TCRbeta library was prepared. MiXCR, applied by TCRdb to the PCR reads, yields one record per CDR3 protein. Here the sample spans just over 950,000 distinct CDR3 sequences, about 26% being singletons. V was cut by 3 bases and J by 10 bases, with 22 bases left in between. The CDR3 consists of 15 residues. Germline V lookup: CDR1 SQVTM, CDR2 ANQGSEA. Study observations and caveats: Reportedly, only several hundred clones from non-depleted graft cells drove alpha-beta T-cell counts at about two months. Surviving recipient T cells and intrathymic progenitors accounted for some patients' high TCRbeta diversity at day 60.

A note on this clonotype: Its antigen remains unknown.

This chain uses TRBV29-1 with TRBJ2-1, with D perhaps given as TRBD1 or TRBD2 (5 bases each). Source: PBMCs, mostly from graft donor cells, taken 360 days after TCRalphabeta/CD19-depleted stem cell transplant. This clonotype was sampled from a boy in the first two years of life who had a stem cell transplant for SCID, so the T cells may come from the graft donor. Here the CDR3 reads CSVDLASNSGHEQFF. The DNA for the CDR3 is TGCAGCGTTGACCTAGCCTCGAATTCAGGGCACGAGCAGTTCTTC.